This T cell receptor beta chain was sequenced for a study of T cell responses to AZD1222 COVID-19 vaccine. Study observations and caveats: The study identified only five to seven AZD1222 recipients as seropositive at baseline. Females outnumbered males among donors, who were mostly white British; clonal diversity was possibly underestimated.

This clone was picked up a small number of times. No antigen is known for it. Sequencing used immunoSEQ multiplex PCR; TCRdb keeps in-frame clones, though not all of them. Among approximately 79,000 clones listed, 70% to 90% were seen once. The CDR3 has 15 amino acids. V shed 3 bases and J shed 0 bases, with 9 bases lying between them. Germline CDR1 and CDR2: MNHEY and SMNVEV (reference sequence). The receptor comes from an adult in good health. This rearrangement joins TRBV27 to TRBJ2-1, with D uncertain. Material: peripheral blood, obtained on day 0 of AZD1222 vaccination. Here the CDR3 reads CASSFTGSSYNEQFF. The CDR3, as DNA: TGTGCCAGCAGTTTTACCGGAAGCTCCTACAATGAGCAGTTCTTC.